This is a list of T cell receptor beta chains from one sample in a study of cytomegalovirus exposure and HLA in healthy donors. Some clones are missing from TCRdb's copy, which holds only in-frame ones; the method was immunoSEQ multiplex PCR. This sample has over 60,000 clones, with roughly 70% found just once. What was sequenced was PBMCs. These receptors all stem from a male donor in good health and CMV-seropositive. The CDR3 runs from the conserved cysteine through the conserved F or W. The D gene is left open where the match is weak. Clone size appears in some rows only: once, few, many, or a class for an expanded clone.

j_call: TRBJ2-3; v_call: TRBV5-8; d_call: NA; clone_size: NA; cdr3_nt: TGTGCCAGCAGCTTGGTTCCTAGCACAGATACGCAGTATTTT; cdr3_aa: CASSLVPSTDTQYF
j_call: TRBJ1-2; v_call: TRBV30; d_call: TRBD1; clone_size: few; cdr3_nt: TGTGCCTGGAGCCCACAGGGGGAACGTGGCTACACCTTC; cdr3_aa: CAWSPQGERGYTF
j_call: TRBJ2-3; v_call: TRBV29-1; d_call: NA; clone_size: NA; cdr3_nt: TGCAGCGTCAAGACTAGCACAGATACGCAGTATTTT; cdr3_aa: CSVKTSTDTQYF
j_call: TRBJ1-1; v_call: TRBV27; d_call: TRBD1; clone_size: NA; cdr3_nt: TGTGCCAGCAGTTTAAATTTGGGACAGGGGAGCACTGAAGCTTTCTTT; cdr3_aa: CASSLNLGQGSTEAFF
j_call: TRBJ1-1; v_call: TRBV7-2; d_call: TRBD1; clone_size: few; cdr3_nt: TGTGCCAGCAGCCTAGGCGGGACAGGCATGAACACTGAAGCTTTCTTT; cdr3_aa: CASSLGGTGMNTEAFF
j_call: TRBJ2-5; v_call: TRBV5-1; d_call: NA; clone_size: NA; cdr3_nt: TGCGCCAGCAGCTACGGCAGGGTCCAAGAGACCCAGTACTTC; cdr3_aa: CASSYGRVQETQYF
j_call: TRBJ2-3; v_call: TRBV19; d_call: TRBD1; clone_size: NA; cdr3_nt: TGTGCCACCAACCTATTGGGACAGTCAATCGATACGCAGTATTTT; cdr3_aa: CATNLLGQSIDTQYF
j_call: TRBJ2-1; v_call: TRBV29-1; d_call: NA; clone_size: NA; cdr3_nt: TGCAGCGGAACCTGGGACTTGAGCTCCTACAATGAGCAGTTCTTC; cdr3_aa: CSGTWDLSSYNEQFF
j_call: TRBJ2-7; v_call: TRBV5-6; d_call: NA; clone_size: NA; cdr3_nt: TGTGCCAGCAGCACCCAGGGCGGCGAGCAGTACTTC; cdr3_aa: CASSTQGGEQYF
j_call: TRBJ2-6; v_call: TRBV6-1; d_call: NA; clone_size: NA; cdr3_nt: TGTGCCAGCAGTCCCGTCTTCTCTGGGGCCAACGTCCTGACTTTC; cdr3_aa: CASSPVFSGANVLTF
j_call: TRBJ2-3; v_call: TRBV7-2; d_call: TRBD2; clone_size: NA; cdr3_nt: TGTGCCAGCAGCTCCGGACTAGCGAAAGATACGCAGTATTTT; cdr3_aa: CASSSGLAKDTQYF
j_call: TRBJ2-7; v_call: TRBV7-9; d_call: NA; clone_size: NA; cdr3_nt: TGTTCCAGCAGTCATGGACAGATGAACGAGCAGTACTTC; cdr3_aa: CSSSHGQMNEQYF
j_call: TRBJ1-3; v_call: TRBV11-2; d_call: NA; clone_size: few; cdr3_nt: TGTGCCAGCAGTGGGAGCCAAAACTCTGGAAACACCATATATTTT; cdr3_aa: CASSGSQNSGNTIYF
j_call: TRBJ2-7; v_call: TRBV4-3; d_call: TRBD2; clone_size: few; cdr3_nt: TGCGCCAGCAGCCAAGACGGGGGCGGGGGGGCAGTCTACGAGCAGTACTTC; cdr3_aa: CASSQDGGGGAVYEQYF
j_call: TRBJ1-1; v_call: TRBV5-8; d_call: NA; clone_size: few; cdr3_nt: TGTGCCAGCAGCACCCGGCGGGGCAGCACGAACACTGAAGCTTTCTTT; cdr3_aa: CASSTRRGSTNTEAFF
j_call: TRBJ2-7; v_call: TRBV15; d_call: NA; clone_size: NA; cdr3_nt: TGTGCCACCGGGCTCGGGGTGGGCGTCGAGCAGTACTTC; cdr3_aa: CATGLGVGVEQYF
j_call: TRBJ2-3; v_call: TRBV5-1; d_call: NA; clone_size: NA; cdr3_nt: TGCGCCAGCAGCTCCGTTATTACAGATACGCAGTATTTT; cdr3_aa: CASSSVITDTQYF
j_call: TRBJ1-3; v_call: TRBV18; d_call: NA; clone_size: few; cdr3_nt: TGTGCCAGCTCACCGGGAGCACCCAGCTCTGGAAACACCATATATTTT; cdr3_aa: CASSPGAPSSGNTIYF
j_call: TRBJ2-7; v_call: TRBV7-6; d_call: NA; clone_size: NA; cdr3_nt: TGTGCCAGCAGTCAAGAGAGCTCCTACGAGCAGTACTTC; cdr3_aa: CASSQESSYEQYF
j_call: TRBJ1-1; v_call: TRBV5-5; d_call: NA; clone_size: NA; cdr3_nt: TGTGCCAGCAGCTCAACGGGTCAGCAAATCACTGAAGCTTTCTTT; cdr3_aa: CASSSTGQQITEAFF
j_call: TRBJ2-5; v_call: TRBV2; d_call: NA; clone_size: few; cdr3_nt: TGTGCCAGCAGTGCTCTGGCTAGTCGGCCCCGTCGGGAGACCCAGTACTTC; cdr3_aa: CASSALASRPRRETQYF
j_call: TRBJ1-2; v_call: TRBV5-1; d_call: NA; clone_size: few; cdr3_nt: TGCGCCAGCAGCTCGACAGAGGCTATTACGGGCTACACCTTC; cdr3_aa: CASSSTEAITGYTF
j_call: TRBJ2-7; v_call: TRBV11-2; d_call: TRBD1; clone_size: NA; cdr3_nt: TGTGCCAGCAGCCGGGACAGGGGGAGGTACGAGCAGTACTTC; cdr3_aa: CASSRDRGRYEQYF
j_call: TRBJ1-6; v_call: TRBV6-1; d_call: NA; clone_size: NA; cdr3_nt: TGTGCCAGCAGCGTTCGGCAGGAAGTGTCACCCCTCCACTTT; cdr3_aa: CASSVRQEVSPLHF
j_call: TRBJ2-2; v_call: TRBV7-9; d_call: TRBD2; clone_size: few; cdr3_nt: TGTGCCAGCAGCTCATCCGGGACTAGCGGGACCGGGGAGCTGTTTTTT; cdr3_aa: CASSSSGTSGTGELFF
j_call: TRBJ2-5; v_call: TRBV23-1; d_call: NA; clone_size: NA; cdr3_nt: TGCACCAAGACAGAGAACCAAGAGACCCAGTACTTC; cdr3_aa: CTKTENQETQYF
j_call: TRBJ2-5; v_call: TRBV30; d_call: TRBD2; clone_size: NA; cdr3_nt: TGTGCCTGGAGTAGTGGGGCGTGGGAGGGGACCCAGTACTTC; cdr3_aa: CAWSSGAWEGTQYF
j_call: TRBJ2-2; v_call: TRBV4-1; d_call: NA; clone_size: NA; cdr3_nt: TGCGCCAGCAGCCACCGGATCGTGGGGCTCGGTTCCGGGGAGCTGTTTTTT; cdr3_aa: CASSHRIVGLGSGELFF
j_call: TRBJ2-1; v_call: TRBV19; d_call: NA; clone_size: NA; cdr3_nt: TGTGCCAGTAGTTTGGGAGGACTATACAATGAGCAGTTCTTC; cdr3_aa: CASSLGGLYNEQFF
j_call: TRBJ2-3; v_call: TRBV2; d_call: NA; clone_size: NA; cdr3_nt: TGTGCCAGCAAAGTGACTAGCACAGATACGCAGTATTTT; cdr3_aa: CASKVTSTDTQYF
j_call: TRBJ2-7; v_call: TRBV6-1; d_call: TRBD1; clone_size: NA; cdr3_nt: TGTGCCAGCAGAATCTACAGGGGCGAGCAGTACTTC; cdr3_aa: CASRIYRGEQYF
j_call: TRBJ2-2; v_call: TRBV30; d_call: TRBD2; clone_size: NA; cdr3_nt: TGTGCCTGGGGGGGGGACACCGGGGAGCTGTTTTTT; cdr3_aa: CAWGGDTGELFF
j_call: TRBJ2-1; v_call: TRBV5-6; d_call: NA; clone_size: few; cdr3_nt: TGTGCCAGCAGCTTGGACTACTACAATGAGCAGTTCTTC; cdr3_aa: CASSLDYYNEQFF
j_call: TRBJ2-3; v_call: TRBV10-1; d_call: TRBD2; clone_size: NA; cdr3_nt: TGCGCCAGCAGTGATACTAGCGGCACAGATACGCAGTATTTT; cdr3_aa: CASSDTSGTDTQYF
j_call: TRBJ1-6; v_call: TRBV6-1; d_call: NA; clone_size: NA; cdr3_nt: TGTGCCAGCAGCGAAAGGGGCAGGGGTTCACCCCTCCACTTT; cdr3_aa: CASSERGRGSPLHF
j_call: TRBJ2-7; v_call: TRBV27; d_call: TRBD1; clone_size: NA; cdr3_nt: TGTGCCAGCAGTCCCGGACAGGGGGGCTACGAGCAGTACTTC; cdr3_aa: CASSPGQGGYEQYF
j_call: TRBJ2-7; v_call: TRBV7-6; d_call: NA; clone_size: NA; cdr3_nt: TGTGCCAGCAGCCCCCGCCTCGGCGAGCAGTACTTC; cdr3_aa: CASSPRLGEQYF
j_call: TRBJ2-5; v_call: TRBV19; d_call: NA; clone_size: NA; cdr3_nt: TGTGCCAGTAGTATAGCGCAGGGCCCAGAGACCCAGTACTTC; cdr3_aa: CASSIAQGPETQYF
j_call: TRBJ2-3; v_call: TRBV7-2; d_call: NA; clone_size: NA; cdr3_nt: TGTGCCAGCAGCTTGGAACTAACCGGCACAGATACGCAGTATTTT; cdr3_aa: CASSLELTGTDTQYF
j_call: TRBJ1-3; v_call: TRBV9; d_call: NA; clone_size: NA; cdr3_nt: TGTGCCAGCAGCGTTGGGGGGTACTCTGGAAACACCATATATTTT; cdr3_aa: CASSVGGYSGNTIYF
j_call: TRBJ2-7; v_call: TRBV15; d_call: TRBD1; clone_size: NA; cdr3_nt: TGTGCCACCAGGCTACAGGGGGCCCCCTACGAGCAGTACTTC; cdr3_aa: CATRLQGAPYEQYF
j_call: TRBJ2-3; v_call: TRBV6-5; d_call: NA; clone_size: NA; cdr3_nt: TGTGCCAGCAGTCGACAGTGGGCTAGCACAGATACGCAGTATTTT; cdr3_aa: CASSRQWASTDTQYF
j_call: TRBJ2-5; v_call: TRBV7-9; d_call: NA; clone_size: few; cdr3_nt: TGTTCCAGCAGGGCTTTAGAGACCCAGTACTTC; cdr3_aa: CSSRALETQYF
j_call: TRBJ1-1; v_call: TRBV19; d_call: TRBD1; clone_size: NA; cdr3_nt: TGTGCCAGTAGTACCCGACAGGGTAGGACTGAAGCTTTCTTT; cdr3_aa: CASSTRQGRTEAFF
j_call: TRBJ1-3; v_call: TRBV29-1; d_call: NA; clone_size: NA; cdr3_nt: TGCAGCGTTGACCCTGCTGCAGCTGGAAACACCATATATTTT; cdr3_aa: CSVDPAAAGNTIYF
j_call: TRBJ1-1; v_call: TRBV19; d_call: NA; clone_size: NA; cdr3_nt: TGTGCCAGTAGTATACAGGGTCAGGATGAAGCTTTCTTT; cdr3_aa: CASSIQGQDEAFF
j_call: TRBJ2-7; v_call: TRBV9; d_call: TRBD1; clone_size: NA; cdr3_nt: TGTGCCAGCAGCCCAAGGACAGGGGGCAAGGACGAGCAGTACTTC; cdr3_aa: CASSPRTGGKDEQYF
j_call: TRBJ2-7; v_call: TRBV21-1; d_call: NA; clone_size: NA; cdr3_nt: TGTGCCAGCAGCAAAGCTCATCCGGGACTGCCCTACGAGCAGTACTTC; cdr3_aa: CASSKAHPGLPYEQYF
j_call: TRBJ2-3; v_call: TRBV7-2; d_call: NA; clone_size: NA; cdr3_nt: TGTGCCAGCAGCTTAGGGGGCGGGGTCACAGATACGCAGTATTTT; cdr3_aa: CASSLGGGVTDTQYF
j_call: TRBJ2-3; v_call: TRBV5-4; d_call: TRBD2; clone_size: NA; cdr3_nt: TGTGCCAGCACCGACGATCCTAGCGGGAACACAGATACGCAGTATTTT; cdr3_aa: CASTDDPSGNTDTQYF
j_call: TRBJ2-7; v_call: TRBV7-9; d_call: NA; clone_size: few; cdr3_nt: TGTGCCAGCAGCCCAATGGGGCTTACGATCTACGAGCAGTACTTC; cdr3_aa: CASSPMGLTIYEQYF